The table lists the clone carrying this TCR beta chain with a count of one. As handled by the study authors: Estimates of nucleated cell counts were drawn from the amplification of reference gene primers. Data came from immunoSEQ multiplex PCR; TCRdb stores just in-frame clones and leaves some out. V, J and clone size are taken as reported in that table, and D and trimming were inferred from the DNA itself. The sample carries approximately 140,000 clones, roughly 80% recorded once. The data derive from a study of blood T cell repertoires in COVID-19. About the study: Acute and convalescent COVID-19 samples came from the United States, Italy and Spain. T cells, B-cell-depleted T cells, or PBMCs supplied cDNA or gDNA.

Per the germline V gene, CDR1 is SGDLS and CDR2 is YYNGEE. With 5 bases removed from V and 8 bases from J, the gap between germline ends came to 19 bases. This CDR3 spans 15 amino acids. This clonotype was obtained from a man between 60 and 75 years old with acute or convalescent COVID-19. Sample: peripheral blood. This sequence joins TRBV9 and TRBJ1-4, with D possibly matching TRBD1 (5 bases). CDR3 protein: CASSRRGGDSEKLFF. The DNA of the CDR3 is TGTGCCAGCAGTCGGAGGGGAGGGGATAGCGAAAAACTGTTTTTT.